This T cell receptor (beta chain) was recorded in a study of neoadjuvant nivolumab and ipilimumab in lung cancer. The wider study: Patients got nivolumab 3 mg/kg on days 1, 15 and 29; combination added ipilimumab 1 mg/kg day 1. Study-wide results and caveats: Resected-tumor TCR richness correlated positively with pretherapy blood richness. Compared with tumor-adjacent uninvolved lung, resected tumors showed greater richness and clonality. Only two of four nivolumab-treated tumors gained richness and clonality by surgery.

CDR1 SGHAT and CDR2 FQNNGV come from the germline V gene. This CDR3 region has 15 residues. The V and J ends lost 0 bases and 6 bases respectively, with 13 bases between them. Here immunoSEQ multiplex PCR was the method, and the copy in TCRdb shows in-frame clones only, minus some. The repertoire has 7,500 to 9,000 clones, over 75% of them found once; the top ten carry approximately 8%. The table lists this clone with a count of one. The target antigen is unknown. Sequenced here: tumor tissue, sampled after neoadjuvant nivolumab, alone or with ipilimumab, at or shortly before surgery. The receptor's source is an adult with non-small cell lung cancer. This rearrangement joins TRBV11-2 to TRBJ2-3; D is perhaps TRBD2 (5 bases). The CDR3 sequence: CASSLDPRVADTQYF. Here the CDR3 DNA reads TGTGCCAGCAGCTTAGATCCTAGGGTAGCGGATACGCAGTATTTT.